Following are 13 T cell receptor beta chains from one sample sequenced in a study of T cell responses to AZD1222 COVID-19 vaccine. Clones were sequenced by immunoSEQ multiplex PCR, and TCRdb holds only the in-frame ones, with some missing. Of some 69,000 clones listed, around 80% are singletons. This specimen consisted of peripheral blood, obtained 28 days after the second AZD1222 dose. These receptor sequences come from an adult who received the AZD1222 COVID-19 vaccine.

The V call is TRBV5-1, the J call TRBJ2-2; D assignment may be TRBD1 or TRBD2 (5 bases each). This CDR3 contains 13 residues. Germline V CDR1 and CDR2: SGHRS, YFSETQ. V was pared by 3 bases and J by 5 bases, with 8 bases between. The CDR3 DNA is TGCGCCAGCAGCTGGGGGTCGACCGGGGAGCTGTTTTTT. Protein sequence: CASSWGSTGELFF.

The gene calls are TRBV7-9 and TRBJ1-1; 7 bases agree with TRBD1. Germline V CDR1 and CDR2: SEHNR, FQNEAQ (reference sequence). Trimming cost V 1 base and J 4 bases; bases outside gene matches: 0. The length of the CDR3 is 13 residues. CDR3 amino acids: CASSLDRGTEAFF. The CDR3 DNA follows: TGTGCCAGCAGCTTAGACAGGGGCACTGAAGCTTTCTTT.

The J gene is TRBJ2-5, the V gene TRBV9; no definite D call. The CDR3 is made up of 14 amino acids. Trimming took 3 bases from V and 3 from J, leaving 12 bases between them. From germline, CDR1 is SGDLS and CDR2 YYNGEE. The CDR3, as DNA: TGTGCCAGCAGCGCAACATACAGTGAAGAGACCCAGTACTTC. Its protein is CASSATYSEETQYF.

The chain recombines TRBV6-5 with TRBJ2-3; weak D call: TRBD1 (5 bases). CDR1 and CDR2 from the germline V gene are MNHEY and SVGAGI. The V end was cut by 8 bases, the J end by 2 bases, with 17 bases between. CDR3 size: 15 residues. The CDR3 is CASRRSWGITDTQYF. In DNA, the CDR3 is TGTGCCAGCCGACGTTCATGGGGCATCACAGATACGCAGTATTTT.

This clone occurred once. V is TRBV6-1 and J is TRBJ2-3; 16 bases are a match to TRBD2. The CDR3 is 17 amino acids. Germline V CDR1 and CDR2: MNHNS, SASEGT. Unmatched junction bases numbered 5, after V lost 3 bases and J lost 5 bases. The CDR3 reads CASSEGLAGGLGDTQYF. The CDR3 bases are TGTGCCAGCAGTGAGGGACTAGCGGGGGGGCTAGGAGATACGCAGTATTTT.

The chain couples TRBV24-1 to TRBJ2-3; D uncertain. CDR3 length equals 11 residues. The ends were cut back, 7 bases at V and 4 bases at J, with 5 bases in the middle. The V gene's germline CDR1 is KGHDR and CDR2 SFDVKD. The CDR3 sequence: CATSQSDTQYF. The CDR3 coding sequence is TGTGCCACCAGCCAGTCAGATACGCAGTATTTT.

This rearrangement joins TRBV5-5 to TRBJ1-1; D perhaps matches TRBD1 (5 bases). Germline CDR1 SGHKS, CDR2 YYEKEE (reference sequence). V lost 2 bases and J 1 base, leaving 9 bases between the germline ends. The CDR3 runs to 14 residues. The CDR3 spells CASSFQGGNTEAFF. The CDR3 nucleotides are TGTGCCAGCAGCTTTCAGGGAGGGAACACTGAAGCTTTCTTT.

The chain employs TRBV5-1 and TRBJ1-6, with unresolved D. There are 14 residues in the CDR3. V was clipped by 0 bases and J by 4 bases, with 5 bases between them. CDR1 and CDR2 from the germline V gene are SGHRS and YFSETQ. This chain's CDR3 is CASSLDPYNSPLHF. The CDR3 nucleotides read TGCGCCAGCAGCTTGGATCCTTATAATTCACCCCTCCACTTT.

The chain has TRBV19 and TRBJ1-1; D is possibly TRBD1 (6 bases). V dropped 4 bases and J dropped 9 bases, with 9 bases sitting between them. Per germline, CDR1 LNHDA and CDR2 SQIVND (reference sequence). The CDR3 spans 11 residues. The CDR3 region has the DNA TGTGCCAGTAGTACCACAGGGAAAGCTTTCTTT. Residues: CASSTTGKAFF.

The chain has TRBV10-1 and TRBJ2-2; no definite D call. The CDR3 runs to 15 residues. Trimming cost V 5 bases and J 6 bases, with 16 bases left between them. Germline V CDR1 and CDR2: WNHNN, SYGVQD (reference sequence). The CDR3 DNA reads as TGCGCCAGCAGTAGTCCCGGTCTGGGCGCCGGGGAGCTGTTTTTT. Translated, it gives CASSSPGLGAGELFF.

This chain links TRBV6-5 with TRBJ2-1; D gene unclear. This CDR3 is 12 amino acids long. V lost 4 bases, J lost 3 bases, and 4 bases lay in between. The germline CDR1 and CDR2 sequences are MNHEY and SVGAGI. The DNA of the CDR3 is TGTGCCAGCAGTTCTGTCTACAATGAGCAGTTCTTC. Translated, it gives CASSSVYNEQFF.

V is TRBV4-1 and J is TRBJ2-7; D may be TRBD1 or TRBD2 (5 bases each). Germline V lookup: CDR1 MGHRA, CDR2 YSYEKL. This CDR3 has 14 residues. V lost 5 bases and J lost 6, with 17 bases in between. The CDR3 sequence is CASSLGVLAIEQYF. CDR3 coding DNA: TGCGCCAGCAGCTTAGGGGTCCTAGCTATCGAGCAGTACTTC.

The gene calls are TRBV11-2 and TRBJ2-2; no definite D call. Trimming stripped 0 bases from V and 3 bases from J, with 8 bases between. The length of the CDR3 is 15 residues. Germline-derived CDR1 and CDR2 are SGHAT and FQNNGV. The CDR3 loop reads CASSLDPGHTGELFF. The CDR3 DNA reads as TGTGCCAGCAGCTTAGATCCGGGCCACACCGGGGAGCTGTTTTTT.